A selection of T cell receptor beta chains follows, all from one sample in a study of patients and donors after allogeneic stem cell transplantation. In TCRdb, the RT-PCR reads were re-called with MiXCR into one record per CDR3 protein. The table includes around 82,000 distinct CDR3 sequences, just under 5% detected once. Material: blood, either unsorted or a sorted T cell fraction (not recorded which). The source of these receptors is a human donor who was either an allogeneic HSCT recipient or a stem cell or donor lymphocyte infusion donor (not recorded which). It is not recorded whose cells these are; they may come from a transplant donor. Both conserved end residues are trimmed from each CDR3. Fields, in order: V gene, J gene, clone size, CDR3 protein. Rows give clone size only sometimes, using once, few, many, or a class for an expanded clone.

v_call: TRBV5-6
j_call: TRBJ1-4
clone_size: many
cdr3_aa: ASSQWGGAEKLF

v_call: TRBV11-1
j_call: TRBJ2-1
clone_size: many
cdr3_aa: ASSLAGHISYNEQF

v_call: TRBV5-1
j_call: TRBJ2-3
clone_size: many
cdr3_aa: ASSKDPPTDTQY

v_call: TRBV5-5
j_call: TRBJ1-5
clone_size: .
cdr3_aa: ASSLVGGNQPQH

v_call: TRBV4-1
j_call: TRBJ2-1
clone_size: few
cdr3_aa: ASKPTPIYNEQF

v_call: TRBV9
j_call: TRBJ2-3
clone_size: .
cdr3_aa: ASSAPPGLAGADTQY

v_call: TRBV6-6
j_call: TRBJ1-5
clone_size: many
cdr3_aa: ASSGARYQPQH

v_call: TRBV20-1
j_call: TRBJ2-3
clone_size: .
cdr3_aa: SADHRDTQY

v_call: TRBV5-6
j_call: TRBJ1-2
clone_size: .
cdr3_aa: ASYWTGGSNYGYT

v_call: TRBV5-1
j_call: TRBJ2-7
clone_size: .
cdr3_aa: ASSLGGLAVPYEQY

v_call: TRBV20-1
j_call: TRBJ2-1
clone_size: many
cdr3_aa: SALVGQGANEQF

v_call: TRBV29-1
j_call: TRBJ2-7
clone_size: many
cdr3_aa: SVEGGY

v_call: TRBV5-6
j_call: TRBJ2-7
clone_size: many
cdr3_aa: ASSSRRIPRFEQY

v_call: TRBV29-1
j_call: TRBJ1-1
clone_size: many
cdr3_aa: SVAPGGGQLAF

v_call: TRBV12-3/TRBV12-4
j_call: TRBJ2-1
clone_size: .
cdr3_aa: ASSLVIASGRTAASYNEQF

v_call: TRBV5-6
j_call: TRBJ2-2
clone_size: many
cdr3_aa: ASSLDYAGELF

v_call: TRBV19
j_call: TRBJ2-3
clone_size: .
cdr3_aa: ASSIGVAGTDTKY

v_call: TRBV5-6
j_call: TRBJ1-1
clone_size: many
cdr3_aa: ASSSIQAQRKAF

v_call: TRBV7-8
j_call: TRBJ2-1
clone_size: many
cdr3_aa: ASSSGAPSINEQF

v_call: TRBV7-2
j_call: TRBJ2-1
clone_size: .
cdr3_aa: ASSLTMPNNEQF

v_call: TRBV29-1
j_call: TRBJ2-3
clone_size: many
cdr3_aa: SASGLAGIDTQY

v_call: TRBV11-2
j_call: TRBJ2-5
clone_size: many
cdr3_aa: ASSVPTGGVETQY

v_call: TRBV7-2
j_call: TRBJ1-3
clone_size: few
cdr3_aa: ASSLTGYTIY

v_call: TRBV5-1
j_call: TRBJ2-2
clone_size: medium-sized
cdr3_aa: ASSLAFSGISTGELF

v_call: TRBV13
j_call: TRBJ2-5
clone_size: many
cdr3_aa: ASSLSTGGEETQY

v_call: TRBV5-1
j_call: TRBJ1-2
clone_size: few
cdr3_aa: ASSSSQGENYGYT

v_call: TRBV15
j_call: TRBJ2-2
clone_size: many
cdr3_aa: ATSIIPGLAENTGELF

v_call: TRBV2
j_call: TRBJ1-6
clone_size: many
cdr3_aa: ASSMDRGGNSPLH

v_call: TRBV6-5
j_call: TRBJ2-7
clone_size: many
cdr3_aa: ASSYGRGAYEQY

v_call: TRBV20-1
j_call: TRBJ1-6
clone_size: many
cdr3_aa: SASPGEGDKYNSPLH

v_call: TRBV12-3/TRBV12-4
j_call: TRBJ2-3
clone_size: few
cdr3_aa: ASSLSGRKTDTQY

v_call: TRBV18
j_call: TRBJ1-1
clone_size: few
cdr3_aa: ASSLRNRANTEAF

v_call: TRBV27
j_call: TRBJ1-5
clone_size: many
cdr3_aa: ASSGQSNQPQH

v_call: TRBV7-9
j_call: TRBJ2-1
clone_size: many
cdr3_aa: ASNPFPGREGNEQF

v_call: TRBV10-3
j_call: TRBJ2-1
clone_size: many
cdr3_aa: AIRDRGSYNEQF

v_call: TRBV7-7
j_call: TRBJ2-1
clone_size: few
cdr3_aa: ASSLLAGGSYNEQF

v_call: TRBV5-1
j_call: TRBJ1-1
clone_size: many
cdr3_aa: ASSTPRQGEAF

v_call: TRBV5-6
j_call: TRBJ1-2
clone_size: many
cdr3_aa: ASSWNVGPGYT

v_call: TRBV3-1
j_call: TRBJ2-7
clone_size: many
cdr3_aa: ASSQQGREQY

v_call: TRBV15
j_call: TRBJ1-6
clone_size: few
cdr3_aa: ATSSRTGSPLH

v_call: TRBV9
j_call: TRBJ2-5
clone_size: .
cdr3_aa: ASSVGHGQYQETQY

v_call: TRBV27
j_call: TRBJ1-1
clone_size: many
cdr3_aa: ASSSTRDRGLNTEAF

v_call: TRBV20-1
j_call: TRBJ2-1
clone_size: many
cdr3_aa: SAFLIPGQGGNEQF

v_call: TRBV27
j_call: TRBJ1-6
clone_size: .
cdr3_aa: ATATRQNSPLH

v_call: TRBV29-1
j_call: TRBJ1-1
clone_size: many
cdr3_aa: SGRWWDGAGSTEAF

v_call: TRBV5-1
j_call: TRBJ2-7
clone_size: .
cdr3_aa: ASRFGEVSSYEQY

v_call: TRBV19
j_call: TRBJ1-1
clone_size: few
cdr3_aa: ASTLGQGVNTEAF

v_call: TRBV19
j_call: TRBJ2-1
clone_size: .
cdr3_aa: ASSIKGKGSYNEQF

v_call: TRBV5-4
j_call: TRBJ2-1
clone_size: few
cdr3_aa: ASSLARAPNEQF

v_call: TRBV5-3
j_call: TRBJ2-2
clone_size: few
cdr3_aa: ARSLPTANTGELF

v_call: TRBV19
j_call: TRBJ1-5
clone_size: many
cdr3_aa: ASSISGPQPQH

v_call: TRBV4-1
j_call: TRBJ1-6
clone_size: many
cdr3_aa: ASTLLTDNSPLH

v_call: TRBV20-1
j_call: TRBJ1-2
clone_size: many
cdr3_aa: SARKDRGYGYT